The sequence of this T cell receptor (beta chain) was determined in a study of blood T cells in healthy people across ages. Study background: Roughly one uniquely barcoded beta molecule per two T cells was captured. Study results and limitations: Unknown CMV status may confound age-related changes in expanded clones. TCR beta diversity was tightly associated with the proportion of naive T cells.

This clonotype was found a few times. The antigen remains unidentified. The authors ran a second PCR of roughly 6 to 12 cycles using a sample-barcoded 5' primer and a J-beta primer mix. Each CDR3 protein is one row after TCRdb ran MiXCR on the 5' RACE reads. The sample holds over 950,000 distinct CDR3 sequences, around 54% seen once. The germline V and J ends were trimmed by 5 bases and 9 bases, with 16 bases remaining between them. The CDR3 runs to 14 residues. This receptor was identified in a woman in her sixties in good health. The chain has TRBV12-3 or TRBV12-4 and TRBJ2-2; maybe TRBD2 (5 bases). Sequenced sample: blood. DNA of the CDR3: TGTGCCAGCAGTGTAGGACGGGGAGCCCGGGAGCTGTTTTTT. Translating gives CASSVGRGARELFF.